The sequence of this T cell receptor beta chain was determined in a study of shared clonotypes between healthy human individuals (dated by TCRdb to about 2020). Concerning the study at large: A few men and a couple of women, aged 18 to 49 years, made up the cohort. Each donor's leukapheresis produced roughly between roughly 0.85 and 9.5 billion PBMCs. To estimate repertoire size and how much clonotypes are shared between individuals, the study performed deep sequencing of blood TCR repertoires from about five healthy adults. For each donor, CD4 naive and CD4 memory were each run on three plates, CD8 naive on two plates, and CD8 memory on one plate. Libraries were prepared and TCR repertoires were sequenced by different laboratories using diverse techniques, in order to increase sequencing depth and limit assay-specific biases.

TCR CDR3 regions were amplified from genomic DNA by multiplex PCR using the deep immunoSEQ assay. Extracted genomic DNA from each cell subset was spread evenly across all wells of several immunoSEQ 96-well plates, with each plate serving as a replicate. For sorted subsets, approximately 190 ng of genomic DNA, equivalent to 30,000 or so T cell genomes, went into each replicate PCR. Purified libraries were measured with a Qubit 3.0 fluorometer, size-checked on a Bioanalyzer 2100, and measured again with the KAPA Library Quantification kit. A separate single-read 150-cycle Illumina NextSeq 550 flow cell was used to sequence each immunoSEQ 96-well plate. On the authors' methods: Because the immunoSEQ output held only junctional sequences and lacked quality scores, the filtering could not match the filtering applied to full-length reads. To assign V/J genes and CDR3, sequences were annotated using PyIR, a Python wrapper for IgBLAST v1.9, with IMGT germline references. Reads with weak V/J assignments (E-value above 1e-6), missing CDR3, stop codons, out-of-frame junctions, or ambiguous translated residues were removed. V3J clonotypes were defined as sequences sharing the same inferred V gene, J gene, and CDR3 amino acid sequence. To compute the percentage overlap between repertoires, the number of shared unique clonotypes was divided by the size of the smaller repertoire. RTK rarefaction, the Chao1 estimator, and Recon v2.1 estimates of unobserved clonotypes were used to assess repertoire richness. For all TCRbeta clonotypes obtained by the gDNA method from a handful of donors, generation probabilities were computed with OLGA. Entries here come from immuneACCESS through TCRdb and include only in-frame sequences with V and J called. Some clones fail to appear in such tables; in the studies checked, an unresolved V gene covers under half of the shortfall, and the cause of the remainder is unknown. The DNA was the basis for D and trimming; V, J and clone size are from that table. Present in this sample are hundreds of thousands of clones, under 95% of which were seen just once. Of the sample, about 24% is held by the ten largest clones.

The V end loses 3 bases and the J end loses 3 bases, and a stretch of 8 bases separates them. The CDR3 goes from the cysteine to the phenylalanine over 13 residues. Here the CDR3 DNA is all that survives: 39 bases in frame from base 1. The germline V gene provides CDR1 SGHDN and CDR2 FVKESK. Summary of the overall study and its limitations: Estimated clonotype richness was generally larger for naive than for memory subsets. When a few donors were compared, the shared fraction of clonotypes was about 5% for naive CD4, approximately 3.5% for naive CD8, 2% to 2.5% for memory CD4, and less than 0.5% for memory CD8. The small number of donors limited the genetic and exposure-history diversity represented. Higher generation probabilities were observed for clonotypes shared by all four sorted-subset donors than for non-shared clonotypes. Incomplete sequencing was indicated by rarefaction of sorted-subset datasets, despite the large sequencing depth. Sampling was restricted to blood, and TCR repertoires in tissues likely differ from the TCR repertoires found in blood. Pairwise subsampling led to the expectation that sequencing depth would affect the degree of clonotype sharing among donors.

On this clone: Its specific antigen is unknown. No clone much larger than this one lies a single base away; base qualities are absent.

For the CD8 naive samples, CD45RO-negative cells were positively selected for CCR7, yielding a CD45RA+CCR7+ population from which TemRA cells were excluded. Donors were healthy HIV-negative adults with no recently reported acute infections or vaccinations. Every donor was a Caucasian adult residing in Nashville, Tennessee, USA. After blood collection by leukapheresis, PBMCs were isolated using Ficoll-Histopaque density gradient centrifugation and then cryopreserved in the vapor phase of liquid nitrogen. Analytical flow cytometry was used to check the purity and quantity of each magnetically sorted T cell population. Each sorted fraction had its genomic DNA isolated and then quantified by UV absorbance on a Nanodrop 2000c.

The chain joins TRBV14 to TRBJ1-2; no D gene call is confident. Sequenced material: naive CD8+ T cells sorted from blood. Explained via the paper, the cell subset or site label denotes: CD45RA+CCR7+. The TCR was taken from a man aged 30 to 45 in good health. The nucleotide sequence reads as follows: TGTGCCAGCAGCCACCTTTCGGACTATGGCTACACCTTC. It encodes CASSHLSDYGYTF.